The 3 T cell receptor beta chains presented below share a single source sample, sequenced in a study of early T cells in non-severe SARS-CoV-2 infection. TCRdb passed the 5' RACE reads through MiXCR, listing each CDR3 protein once. The sample has about 45,000 distinct CDR3 sequences, more than 9% seen once. The sequenced material came from whole blood. Receptors originate from an adult who was a healthcare worker with PCR-confirmed SARS-CoV-2 infection or an uninfected control (not recorded which).

Ten or more counts support this clonotype. The genes are TRBV29-1 and TRBJ2-1; the D gene is possibly TRBD2 (5 bases). V was shortened by 8 bases and J by 0 bases, with 11 bases between the two germline ends. The CDR3 is 13 amino acids. Germline V lookup: CDR1 SQVTM, CDR2 ANQGSEA. CDR3 region: CSLAHSSYNEQFF. The CDR3 DNA follows: TGCAGCCTAGCCCACAGCTCCTACAATGAGCAGTTCTTC.

J is TRBJ2-2 and V is TRBV29-1; tentatively, D is TRBD1 (6 bases). V was shortened by 5 bases and J by 5 bases, with 18 bases between the two germline ends. Germline V gene data show CDR1 as SQVTM and CDR2 as ANQGSEA. The CDR3 sequence is 15 residues long. The CDR3 here is CSVYALTGFTGELFF. The CDR3 DNA reads as TGCAGCGTTTATGCCCTAACAGGGTTTACCGGGGAGCTGTTTTTT.

The sample holds a few counts of this clonotype. The chain links TRBV7-3 to TRBJ2-3; no clear D. Trimming took off 1 base at V and 4 bases at J, with 9 bases between the two ends. The CDR3 has 14 residues. Germline CDR1 reads SGHTA; CDR2 reads FQGTGA. CDR3 in amino acids: CASSLNVWADTQYF. The CDR3 nucleotides are TGTGCCAGCAGCTTAAACGTCTGGGCAGATACGCAGTATTTT.